One T cell receptor (beta chain) is described in this entry. Germline CDR1 and CDR2: ENHRY and SYGVKD. The CDR3 is made up of 15 amino acids. Trimming removed 3 bases from V and 2 bases from J, with 13 bases in between. The data were taken from a study of T cell changes during pregnancy in multiple sclerosis. Data came from immunoSEQ multiplex PCR; TCRdb stores just in-frame clones and leaves some out. The repertoire holds some 96,000 clones, around 92% seen once, with less than 2.5% in the top ten. This specimen was peripheral blood, taken after pregnancy. This chain joins TRBV10-3 and TRBJ1-1; tentative D call: TRBD1 (6 bases). The clonotype originates from a female donor with multiple sclerosis, enrolled in a pregnancy study. CDR3 sequence (DNA): TGTGCCATCAGTGAATTAACAGGGAGAAACACTGAAGCTTTCTTT. Its protein product is CAISELTGRNTEAFF.